This T cell receptor (beta chain) was identified during a study of control samples from healthy donors and cancer patients. The germline V gene has CDR1 MDHEN and CDR2 SYDVKM. CDR3 length equals 12 residues. V gave up 2 bases and J gave up 8 bases, with 9 bases separating them. Produced via immunoSEQ multiplex PCR; TCRdb's table is partial and in-frame only. The table lists 100,000 to 150,000 clones, less than 90% of them singletons. The chain uses TRBV28 and TRBJ1-1; D uncertain. This sequence was found in a man between 18 and 29 years old in good health. The sequenced material came from blood. Here the CDR3 reads CASSLRMFEAFF. CDR3 in DNA: TGTGCCAGCAGTTTAAGGATGTTCGAAGCTTTCTTT.